This entry features one TCR beta chain sequence. The data were taken from a study of blood T cell repertoires in COVID-19. Study overall: From T cells, B-cell-depleted T cells, or PBMCs came the material, which was cDNA or gDNA.

Assay: immunoSEQ multiplex PCR; the TCRdb copy retains only in-frame clones and omits some. The sample yields fewer than 300,000 clones, roughly 91% seen once. Germline V gene sequence: CDR1 MNHNS, CDR2 SASEGT. CDR3 length: 20 residues. Trimming took 1 base from V and 0 from J, leaving 24 bases between them. Adults between about 18 and 95 years of age took part from 20 to 25 US areas. Clinical history reported by participants formed the basis on which cohorts were assigned. The chain links TRBV6-1 to TRBJ1-2, with no clear D. What was sequenced was PBMCs or T cells enriched from blood (not recorded which). This TCR came from a woman between 40 and 50 years old with acute COVID-19. The CDR3 DNA reads as TGTGCCAGCAGTGAAGGATTCTGGGCGGTAGAGAGGACTGCTAACTATGGCTACACCTTC. Translation: CASSEGFWAVERTANYGYTF.